Listed below are T cell receptor beta chains from one sample, sequenced in a study of T cell responses to AZD1222 COVID-19 vaccine. Clones were sequenced by immunoSEQ multiplex PCR, and TCRdb holds only the in-frame ones, with some missing. The data contain tens of thousands of clones, 85% to 90% of them singletons. The sample was peripheral blood, taken on day 0 of AZD1222 vaccination. Source of these receptors: an adult in good health. The conserved cysteine and the conserved F or W are not part of the CDR3 here. Fields, in order: D gene, V gene, CDR3 protein. D genes are given only for firm matches.

d_call: TRBD1; v_call: TRBV7-2; cdr3_aa: ASSLGAGGVYGYT
d_call: TRBD2; v_call: TRBV7-6; cdr3_aa: ASSLSTGTRSYEQY
d_call: -; v_call: TRBV14; cdr3_aa: ASSQTGQTGEKLF
d_call: TRBD2; v_call: TRBV7-9; cdr3_aa: ASSSSGGADTQY
d_call: -; v_call: TRBV6-5; cdr3_aa: ASSYSGWVAGELF
d_call: TRBD1; v_call: TRBV19; cdr3_aa: ASTARPGQGSEADTQY
d_call: -; v_call: TRBV5-1; cdr3_aa: ASSATQETQY
d_call: -; v_call: TRBV4-2; cdr3_aa: ASSPPSTSYEQY
d_call: -; v_call: TRBV6-5; cdr3_aa: ASRLGATTHEQY
d_call: TRBD2; v_call: TRBV5-5; cdr3_aa: ASSSNLAGAGDTQY
d_call: -; v_call: TRBV2; cdr3_aa: ASSDPDLGNTIY
d_call: TRBD1; v_call: TRBV3-1/TRBV3-2; cdr3_aa: ASSDRVTYEQY
d_call: -; v_call: TRBV11-1; cdr3_aa: ASSLLQGSTYEQY
d_call: TRBD2; v_call: TRBV11-2; cdr3_aa: ASSPSLAGGSHEQF
d_call: TRBD2; v_call: TRBV7-9; cdr3_aa: ASRPPFSGGTAYEQY
d_call: TRBD1; v_call: TRBV12-3/TRBV12-4; cdr3_aa: ASSPTGTYGYT
d_call: -; v_call: TRBV11-2; cdr3_aa: ASSPLGASRGDTQY
d_call: -; v_call: TRBV18; cdr3_aa: ASSLSTGDIYGYT
d_call: -; v_call: TRBV11-1; cdr3_aa: ASSLAFGYEQY
d_call: -; v_call: TRBV10-3; cdr3_aa: AISPGLPGTKNIQY
d_call: TRBD1; v_call: TRBV7-2; cdr3_aa: ASRPGTGQTEAF
d_call: TRBD1; v_call: TRBV6-5; cdr3_aa: ASSIGTGMTDTQY
d_call: -; v_call: TRBV27; cdr3_aa: ASSFGPGREQY
d_call: -; v_call: TRBV2; cdr3_aa: ASKSRFLTYEQY
d_call: TRBD2; v_call: TRBV9; cdr3_aa: ASSPGTSGPEQF
d_call: TRBD1; v_call: TRBV10-3; cdr3_aa: AITGDSDNYGYT
d_call: -; v_call: TRBV18; cdr3_aa: ASLRAGGGDETQY
d_call: -; v_call: TRBV3-1/TRBV3-2; cdr3_aa: ASSRLETTNEKLF
d_call: -; v_call: TRBV3-1/TRBV3-2; cdr3_aa: ASSLPTDTGEQY
d_call: -; v_call: TRBV18; cdr3_aa: ASSPLQGGYT
d_call: -; v_call: TRBV2; cdr3_aa: ASIPGIVGSPLH
d_call: TRBD2; v_call: TRBV4-3; cdr3_aa: ASSQEVLAGGRSYEQY
d_call: -; v_call: TRBV7-3; cdr3_aa: ASSLKRTGELF
d_call: -; v_call: TRBV5-1; cdr3_aa: ASSPGLTGSATNEKLF
d_call: -; v_call: TRBV4-1; cdr3_aa: ASSSREAQPQH
d_call: -; v_call: TRBV7-3; cdr3_aa: ANPTGGNQPQH
d_call: TRBD1; v_call: TRBV10-3; cdr3_aa: AISVRAGGDTQY
d_call: -; v_call: TRBV7-9; cdr3_aa: ASSPRGVGPNEQF
d_call: -; v_call: TRBV7-2; cdr3_aa: ASSSQFYGYT
d_call: TRBD1; v_call: TRBV7-8; cdr3_aa: ASSIGQGNGYT
d_call: -; v_call: TRBV18; cdr3_aa: ASSPYGGSYSNQPQH
d_call: -; v_call: TRBV7-2; cdr3_aa: ASSLGDTYSTDTQY
d_call: TRBD1; v_call: TRBV5-1; cdr3_aa: ASSHGQDRANYGYT
d_call: -; v_call: TRBV30; cdr3_aa: AWSVAGDQPQH
d_call: -; v_call: TRBV10-3; cdr3_aa: AIGDSRSGNTIY
d_call: -; v_call: TRBV4-3; cdr3_aa: ASSQFTQGNYGYT
d_call: -; v_call: TRBV7-2; cdr3_aa: ASSLARDQGYT
d_call: TRBD1; v_call: TRBV2; cdr3_aa: ASSQGADYGYT
d_call: -; v_call: TRBV7-9; cdr3_aa: ASSTPGPTTAF
d_call: TRBD1; v_call: TRBV7-9; cdr3_aa: ASSLLQGATYEQY
d_call: -; v_call: TRBV6-5; cdr3_aa: ASSSAGAFTGELF
d_call: -; v_call: TRBV4-2; cdr3_aa: ASSQVGAMNTEAF
d_call: -; v_call: TRBV9; cdr3_aa: ASSVVAANTEAF
d_call: -; v_call: TRBV4-3; cdr3_aa: ASSQGAGGGENQPQH
d_call: -; v_call: TRBV3-1/TRBV3-2; cdr3_aa: ASSQLGAQAF
d_call: TRBD1; v_call: TRBV18; cdr3_aa: ASSPRPGGNEQY
d_call: -; v_call: TRBV7-2; cdr3_aa: ASSSEGRGHNEQF
d_call: -; v_call: TRBV4-3; cdr3_aa: ASSPGAWGEKLF
d_call: -; v_call: TRBV4-2; cdr3_aa: ASSQEVPVWNYGYT